A single sample gave rise to the 9 T cell receptor beta chains below, sequenced in a study of blood T cell repertoires in COVID-19. The table came from immunoSEQ multiplex PCR; TCRdb's copy has only in-frame clones and leaves some out. The table lists 540,000 or so clones, about 89% of them singletons. The specimen sequenced was peripheral blood. These receptors all come from a woman aged 45 to 65 with COVID-19, enrolled during active disease.

This chain connects TRBV2 to TRBJ2-7, with D unresolved. This CDR3 contains 11 residues. Germline-derived CDR1 and CDR2 are SNHLY and FYNNEI. Trimming took 3 bases from V and 6 from J, leaving 6 bases between them. CDR3 in amino acids: CASSDQREQYF. CDR3 sequence (DNA): TGTGCCAGCAGTGATCAGCGCGAGCAGTACTTC.

The chain recombines TRBV5-1 with TRBJ2-7; perhaps TRBD1 as D (6 bases). The CDR3 covers 13 residues. V lost 2 bases and J 4 bases, leaving 10 bases between the germline ends. Germline lookup yields CDR1 SGHRS and CDR2 YFSETQ. The CDR3 sequence is CASSFGQMYEQYF. In nucleotides, the CDR3 is TGCGCCAGCAGCTTTGGACAGATGTACGAGCAGTACTTC.

V is TRBV2 and J is TRBJ2-7; D perhaps matches TRBD1 (6 bases). CDR1 is SNHLY and CDR2 is FYNNEI in the germline V gene. V was shortened by 4 bases and J by 6 bases, with 16 bases between the two germline ends. The length of the CDR3 is 14 residues. CDR3 region: CASSARQVWGEQYF. In nucleotides, the CDR3 is TGTGCCAGCAGTGCCCGACAGGTATGGGGCGAGCAGTACTTC.

The gene calls are TRBV9 and TRBJ1-2, with 12 bases that match TRBD1. The V gene end was trimmed by 4 bases and the J gene end by 3 bases; junction bases not matched to a gene: 4. This CDR3 region has 15 residues. Germline-derived CDR1 and CDR2 are SGDLS and YYNGEE. The CDR3 loop is CASSPRDRGHYGYTF. As DNA, the CDR3 is TGTGCCAGCAGCCCCCGGGACAGGGGGCACTATGGCTACACCTTC.

On this clone itself: Other nucleotide sequences in the sample specify the same CDR3. The chain has TRBV27 and TRBJ1-2; the D gene is possibly TRBD1 (5 bases). CDR1 is MNHEY, CDR2 SMNVEV, per germline (reference sequence). V gave up 2 bases and J gave up 8 bases, with 12 bases separating them. This CDR3 is built from 13 residues. The DNA for the CDR3 is TGTGCCAGCAGTTTAGGGACTGGCGTGGGCTACACCTTC. Translating it yields CASSLGTGVGYTF.

The chain links TRBV7-8 to TRBJ2-3, with D possibly being TRBD1 (5 bases). Germline V gene data show CDR1 as SGHVS and CDR2 as FQNEAQ. The CDR3 spans 16 residues. Trimming removed 1 base at V and 3 bases at J, with 14 bases between. The CDR3 nucleotides read TGTGCCAGCAGCTTAGAGAGGACACCGAATACAGATACGCAGTATTTT. Translation gives CASSLERTPNTDTQYF. Based on the CDR3 plus reference TRBV7-8 and TRBJ2-3, the full variable domain is GAGVSQSPRYKVAKRGQDVALRCDPISGHVSLFWYQQALGQGPEFLTYFQNEAQLDKSGLPSDRFFAERPEGSVSTLKIQRTQQEDSAVYLCASSLERTPNTDTQYFGPGTRLTVL.

The table lists this clone with a count of one. This rearrangement joins TRBV9 to TRBJ1-6; weak D call: TRBD1 (5 bases). Germline-derived CDR1 and CDR2 are SGDLS and YYNGEE. The CDR3 runs 14 residues. V was trimmed by 3 bases and J by 8 bases, leaving 12 bases between them. This CDR3 is CASSALDTYSPLHF. The CDR3 nucleotides are TGTGCCAGCAGCGCCCTGGACACCTATTCACCCCTCCACTTT.

This chain's CDR3 is CASSLLSAATNEKLFF. As DNA, the CDR3 is TGCGCCAGCAGCCTTTTAAGCGCCGCAACTAATGAAAAACTGTTTTTT. This chain joins TRBV5-1 and TRBJ1-4; D remains unclear. Germline values: CDR1 SGHRS, CDR2 YFSETQ. Trimming took off 4 bases at V and 0 bases at J, with 13 bases between the two ends. The CDR3 runs to 16 residues.

This rearrangement joins TRBV7-9 to TRBJ2-5; D remains unclear. V lost 6 bases and J lost 4, with 9 bases in between. This CDR3 comprises 12 residues. The V gene's germline CDR1 is SEHNR and CDR2 FQNEAQ (reference sequence). CDR3 bases: TGTGCCAGCAGTCCCCAGTCAGAGACCCAGTACTTC. The encoded protein is CASSPQSETQYF.